The 8 T cell receptor beta chains below all came from one sample that was sequenced in a study of T cell responses to AZD1222 COVID-19 vaccine. Using immunoSEQ multiplex PCR, the repertoire was profiled, and TCRdb retains in-frame clones only, with some absent. The data contain roughly 120,000 clones, about 90% of them singletons. Specimen: peripheral blood, collected on day 0 of AZD1222 vaccination. These receptors originate from an adult in good health.

This chain uses TRBV18 with TRBJ2-7; D is uncertain. The V end was cut by 0 bases, the J end by 3 bases, with 9 bases between. CDR3 length: 14 amino acids. Germline V gene lookup returns CDR1 KGHSH and CDR2 LQKENI. CDR3 sequence (DNA): TGTGCCAGCTCACCACCCGTAACAAACTACGAGCAGTACTTC. Translated, it gives CASSPPVTNYEQYF.

The chain is built from TRBV3-1 (or the pseudogene TRBV3-2) and TRBJ1-5; D not resolved. The CDR3 has 12 residues. Germline CDR1 and CDR2: LGHDT and YNNKEL (reference sequence). Trimming pared 4 bases from V and 3 bases from J, leaving 4 bases between. The CDR3 nucleotides read TGTGCCAGCAGCCGAACCAATCAGCCCCAGCATTTT. Its translation is CASSRTNQPQHF.

This sequence joins TRBV29-1 and TRBJ1-4; the D is unclear. Trimming cost V 7 bases and J 6 bases, with 12 bases left between them. The CDR3 has 12 residues. Germline V lookup: CDR1 SQVTM, CDR2 ANQGSEA. Written as DNA, the CDR3 is TGCAGCGGTGGGGAGGATGATGAAAAACTGTTTTTT. It yields the protein CSGGEDDEKLFF.

This clone was found once. V gene TRBV5-8 combines with J gene TRBJ2-5, with 12 bases that match TRBD1. The germline V gene encodes CDR1 SGHTS and CDR2 YDEGEE. There are 15 residues in the CDR3. V lost 4 bases to trimming and J lost 5 bases; unmatched junction nucleotides: 6. Here the CDR3 DNA reads TGTGCCAGCAGCCCCCGGGACAGGGGGCGGGAGACCCAGTACTTC. Translated: CASSPRDRGRETQYF.

This sequence joins TRBV19 and TRBJ2-7; D may correspond to TRBD1 or TRBD2 (6 bases each). Between the trimmed V and J ends, which lost 4 bases and 5 bases, there was a span of 21 bases. The CDR3 runs 16 residues. Germline assignment: CDR1 LNHDA and CDR2 SQIVND (reference sequence). CDR3 amino acids: CASSTMGGAGWDEQYF. CDR3 sequence (DNA): TGTGCCAGTAGTACGATGGGGGGCGCGGGATGGGACGAGCAGTACTTC.

The chain has TRBV12-5 and TRBJ2-5; the match to TRBD1 covers 8 bases. Germline V CDR1 and CDR2: LGHNT, FRNRAP. The CDR3 covers 14 residues. V shed 6 bases and J 2 bases; nucleotides not matched to a gene: 5. CDR3 region: CASGTGQEQETQYF. The DNA for the CDR3 is TGTGCTAGTGGCACGGGACAGGAGCAAGAGACCCAGTACTTC.

The CDR3 DNA reads as TGTGCCAGCAGCTTCCCTTTAGCGGGAGGGCCGGGAGATACGCAGTATTTT. This encodes CASSFPLAGGPGDTQYF. This chain joins TRBV11-2 and TRBJ2-3, with 11 nucleotides matching TRBD2. V was pared by 3 bases and J by 5 bases, with 10 bases of the junction left unmatched. The CDR3 runs 17 residues. The V gene's germline CDR1 is SGHAT and CDR2 FQNNGV.

This chain uses TRBV6-5 with TRBJ2-7; 10 bases match TRBD2. The V and J ends lost 7 bases and 6 bases, in that order; junction bases with no gene match: 9. This CDR3 spans 14 amino acids. Germline loops: CDR1 MNHEY, CDR2 SVGAGI. CDR3 amino acids: CASTSLAGRSEQYF. The CDR3 nucleotides read TGTGCCAGCACTTCACTAGCGGGGCGAAGCGAGCAGTACTTC.